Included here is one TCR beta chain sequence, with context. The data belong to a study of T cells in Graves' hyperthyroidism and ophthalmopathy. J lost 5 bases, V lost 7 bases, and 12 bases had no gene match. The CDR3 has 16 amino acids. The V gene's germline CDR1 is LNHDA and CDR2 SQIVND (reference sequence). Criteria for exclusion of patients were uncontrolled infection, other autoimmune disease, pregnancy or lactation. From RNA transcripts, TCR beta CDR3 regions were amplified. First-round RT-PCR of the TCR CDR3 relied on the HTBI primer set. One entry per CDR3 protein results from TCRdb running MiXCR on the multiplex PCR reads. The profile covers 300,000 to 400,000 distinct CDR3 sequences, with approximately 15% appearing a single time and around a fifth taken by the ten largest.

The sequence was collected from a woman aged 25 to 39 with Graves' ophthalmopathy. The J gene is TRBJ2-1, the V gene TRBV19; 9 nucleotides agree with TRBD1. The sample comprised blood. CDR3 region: CASKTSGQGHDNEQFF. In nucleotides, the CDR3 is TGTGCCAGTAAAACTTCGGGACAGGGCCATGACAATGAGCAGTTCTTC.